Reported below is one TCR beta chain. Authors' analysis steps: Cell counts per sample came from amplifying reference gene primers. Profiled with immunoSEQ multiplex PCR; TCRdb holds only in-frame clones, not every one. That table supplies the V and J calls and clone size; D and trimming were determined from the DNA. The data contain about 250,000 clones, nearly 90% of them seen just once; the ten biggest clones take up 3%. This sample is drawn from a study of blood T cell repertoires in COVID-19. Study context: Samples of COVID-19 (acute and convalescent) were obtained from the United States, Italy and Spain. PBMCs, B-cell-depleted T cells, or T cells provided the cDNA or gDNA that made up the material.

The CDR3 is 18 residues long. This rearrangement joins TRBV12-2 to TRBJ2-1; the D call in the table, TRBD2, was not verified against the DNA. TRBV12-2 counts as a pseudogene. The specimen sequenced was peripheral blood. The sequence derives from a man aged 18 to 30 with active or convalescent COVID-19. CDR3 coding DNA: TGTGCAAGTCGCTCTTTCCATCGGAGCGCTTTAAGGTACAATGAGCAGTTCTTC. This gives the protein CASRSFHRSALRYNEQFF.